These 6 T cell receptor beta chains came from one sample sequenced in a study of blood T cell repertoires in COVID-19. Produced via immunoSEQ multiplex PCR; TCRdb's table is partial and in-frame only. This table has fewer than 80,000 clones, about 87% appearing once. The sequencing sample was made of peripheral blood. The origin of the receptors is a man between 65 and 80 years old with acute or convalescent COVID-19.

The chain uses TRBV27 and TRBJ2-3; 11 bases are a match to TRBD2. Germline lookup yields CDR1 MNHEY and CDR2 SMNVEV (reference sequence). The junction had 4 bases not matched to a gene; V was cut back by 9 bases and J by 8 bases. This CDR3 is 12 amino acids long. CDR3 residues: CASSGRAVTQYF. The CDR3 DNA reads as TGTGCCAGTAGCGGGAGGGCCGTTACGCAGTATTTT.

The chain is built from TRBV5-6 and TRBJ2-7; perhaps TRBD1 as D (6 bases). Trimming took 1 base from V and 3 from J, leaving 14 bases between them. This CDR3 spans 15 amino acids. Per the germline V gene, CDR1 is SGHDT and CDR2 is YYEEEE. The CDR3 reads CASSLWTEPFYEQYF. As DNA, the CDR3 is TGTGCCAGCAGCTTGTGGACAGAGCCTTTCTACGAGCAGTACTTC.

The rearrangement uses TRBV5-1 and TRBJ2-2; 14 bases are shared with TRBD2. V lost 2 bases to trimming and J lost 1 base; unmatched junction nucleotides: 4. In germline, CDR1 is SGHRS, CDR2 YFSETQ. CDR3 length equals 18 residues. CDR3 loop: CASSLWTSGGRNTGELFF. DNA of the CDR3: TGCGCCAGCAGCTTATGGACTAGCGGGGGGCGGAACACCGGGGAGCTGTTTTTT.

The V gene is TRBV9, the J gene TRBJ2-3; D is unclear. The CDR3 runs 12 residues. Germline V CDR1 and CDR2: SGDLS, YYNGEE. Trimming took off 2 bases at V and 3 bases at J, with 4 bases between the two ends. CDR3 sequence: CASSVLTDTQYF. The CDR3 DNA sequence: TGTGCCAGCAGCGTTCTGACAGATACGCAGTATTTT. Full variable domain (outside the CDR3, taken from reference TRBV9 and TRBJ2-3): DSGVTQTPKHLITATGQRVTLRCSPRSGDLSVYWYQQSLDQGLQFLIQYYNGEERAKGNILERFSAQQFPDLHSELNLSSLELGDSALYFCASSVLTDTQYFGPGTRLTVL.

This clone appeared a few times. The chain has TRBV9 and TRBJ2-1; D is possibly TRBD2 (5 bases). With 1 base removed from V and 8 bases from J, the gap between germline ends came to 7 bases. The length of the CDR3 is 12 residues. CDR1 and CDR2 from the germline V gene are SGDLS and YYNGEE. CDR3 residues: CASSVLGDEQFF. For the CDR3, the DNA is TGTGCCAGCAGCGTATTGGGAGATGAGCAGTTCTTC.

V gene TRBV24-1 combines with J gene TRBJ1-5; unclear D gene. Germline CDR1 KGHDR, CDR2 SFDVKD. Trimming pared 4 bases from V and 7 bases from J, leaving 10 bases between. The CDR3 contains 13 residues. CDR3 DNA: TGTGCCACCAGTGACTCCGCACACCAGCCCCAGCATTTT. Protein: CATSDSAHQPQHF.